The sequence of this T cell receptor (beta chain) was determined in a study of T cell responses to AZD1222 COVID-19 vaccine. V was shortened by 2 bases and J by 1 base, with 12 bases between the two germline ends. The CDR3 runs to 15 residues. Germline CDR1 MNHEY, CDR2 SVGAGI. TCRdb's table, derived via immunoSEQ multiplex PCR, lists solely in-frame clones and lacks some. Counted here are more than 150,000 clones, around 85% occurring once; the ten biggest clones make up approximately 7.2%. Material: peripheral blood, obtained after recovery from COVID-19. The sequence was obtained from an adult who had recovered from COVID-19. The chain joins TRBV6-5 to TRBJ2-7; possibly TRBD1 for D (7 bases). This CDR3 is CASSYQGGPSYEQYF. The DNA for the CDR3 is TGTGCCAGCAGTTACCAGGGGGGCCCATCCTACGAGCAGTACTTC.